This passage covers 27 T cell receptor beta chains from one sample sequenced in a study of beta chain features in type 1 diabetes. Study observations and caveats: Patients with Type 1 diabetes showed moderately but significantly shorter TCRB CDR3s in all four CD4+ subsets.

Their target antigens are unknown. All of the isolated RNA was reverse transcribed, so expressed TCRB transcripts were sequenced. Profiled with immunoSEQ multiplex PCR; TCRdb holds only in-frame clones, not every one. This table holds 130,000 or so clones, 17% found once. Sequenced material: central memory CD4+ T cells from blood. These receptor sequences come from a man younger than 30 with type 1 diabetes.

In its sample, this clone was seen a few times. The CDR3 sequence: CAWSGGYQETQYF. In nucleotides, the CDR3 is TGTGCCTGGAGTGGGGGCTACCAAGAGACCCAGTACTTC. This chain joins TRBV30 and TRBJ2-5; possible D gene TRBD1, 5 bases. The V gene lost 1 base and the J gene lost 0 bases, with 6 bases spanning the gap. In germline, CDR1 is GTSNPN, CDR2 SVGIG (reference sequence). The CDR3 is 13 amino acids.

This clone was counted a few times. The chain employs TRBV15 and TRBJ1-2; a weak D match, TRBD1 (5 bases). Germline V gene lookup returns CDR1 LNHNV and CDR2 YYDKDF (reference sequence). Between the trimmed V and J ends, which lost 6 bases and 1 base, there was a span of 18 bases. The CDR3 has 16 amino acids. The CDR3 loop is CATRQGVWAVNYGYTF. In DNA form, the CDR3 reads TGTGCCACCAGGCAGGGCGTTTGGGCCGTTAACTATGGCTACACCTTC.

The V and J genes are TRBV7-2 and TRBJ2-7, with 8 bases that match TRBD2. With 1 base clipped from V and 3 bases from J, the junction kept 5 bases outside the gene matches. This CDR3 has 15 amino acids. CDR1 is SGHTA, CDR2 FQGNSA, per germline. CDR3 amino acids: CASSLELAEVYEQYF. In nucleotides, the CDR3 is TGTGCCAGCAGCTTAGAACTAGCGGAAGTCTACGAGCAGTACTTC.

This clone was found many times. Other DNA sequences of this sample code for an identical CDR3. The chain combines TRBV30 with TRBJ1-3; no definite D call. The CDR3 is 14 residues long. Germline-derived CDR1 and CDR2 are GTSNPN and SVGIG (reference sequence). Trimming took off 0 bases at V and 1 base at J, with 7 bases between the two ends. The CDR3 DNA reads TGTGCCTGGAGTGTTGAACGGTCTGGAAACACCATATATTTT. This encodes CAWSVERSGNTIYF.

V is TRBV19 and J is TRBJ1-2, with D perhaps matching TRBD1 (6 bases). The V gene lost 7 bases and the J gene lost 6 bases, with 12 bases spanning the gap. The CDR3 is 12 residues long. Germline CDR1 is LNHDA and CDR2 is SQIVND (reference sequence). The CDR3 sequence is CASTSNRDGYTF. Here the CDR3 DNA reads TGTGCCAGTACCTCGAACAGGGATGGCTACACCTTC.

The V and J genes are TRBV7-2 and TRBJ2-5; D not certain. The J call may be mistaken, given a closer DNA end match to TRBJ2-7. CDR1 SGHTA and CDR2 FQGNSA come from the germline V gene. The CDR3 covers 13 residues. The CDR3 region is CASSPVGAYEQYF. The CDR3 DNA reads TGTGCCAGCAGCCCCGTCGGCGCCTACGAGCAGTACTTC.

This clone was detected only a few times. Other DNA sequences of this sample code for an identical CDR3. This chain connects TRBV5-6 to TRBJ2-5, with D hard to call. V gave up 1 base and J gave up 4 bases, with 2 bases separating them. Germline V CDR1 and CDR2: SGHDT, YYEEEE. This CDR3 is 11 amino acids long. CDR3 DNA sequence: TGTGCCAGCAGCTTGAGAGAGACCCAGTACTTC. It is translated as CASSLRETQYF.

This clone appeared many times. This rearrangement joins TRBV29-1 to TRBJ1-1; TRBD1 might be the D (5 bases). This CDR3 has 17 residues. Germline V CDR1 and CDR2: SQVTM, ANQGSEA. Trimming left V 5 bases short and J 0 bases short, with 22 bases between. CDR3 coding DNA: TGCAGCGTTACCCTCGGCGGGACGTGGGGTATGAACACTGAAGCTTTCTTT. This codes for CSVTLGGTWGMNTEAFF. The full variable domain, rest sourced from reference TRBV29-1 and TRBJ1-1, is SAVISQKPSRDICQRGTSLTIQCQVDSQVTMMFWYRQQPGQSLTLIATANQGSEATYESGFVIDKFPISRPNLTFSTLTVSNMSPEDSSIYLCSVTLGGTWGMNTEAFFGQGTRLTVV.

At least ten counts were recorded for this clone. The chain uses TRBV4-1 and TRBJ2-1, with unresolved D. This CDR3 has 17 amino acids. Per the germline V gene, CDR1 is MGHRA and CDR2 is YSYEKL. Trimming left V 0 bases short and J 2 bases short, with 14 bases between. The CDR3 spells CASSQDARSVTYNEQFF. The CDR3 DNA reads TGCGCCAGCAGCCAAGATGCAAGGTCGGTTACCTACAATGAGCAGTTCTTC.

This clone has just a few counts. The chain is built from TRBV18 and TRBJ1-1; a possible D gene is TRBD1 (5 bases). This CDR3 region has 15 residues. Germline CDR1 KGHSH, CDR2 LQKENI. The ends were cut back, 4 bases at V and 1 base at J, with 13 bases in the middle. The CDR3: CASSRETASNTEAFF. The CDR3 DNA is TGTGCCAGCTCACGGGAGACAGCTTCGAACACTGAAGCTTTCTTT.

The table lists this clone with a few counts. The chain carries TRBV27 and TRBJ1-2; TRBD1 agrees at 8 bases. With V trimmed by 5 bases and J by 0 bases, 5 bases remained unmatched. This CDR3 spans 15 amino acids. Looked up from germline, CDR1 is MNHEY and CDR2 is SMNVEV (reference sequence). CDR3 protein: CASSAPGQANYGYTF. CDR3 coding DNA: TGTGCCAGCAGTGCTCCGGGACAGGCTAACTATGGCTACACCTTC.

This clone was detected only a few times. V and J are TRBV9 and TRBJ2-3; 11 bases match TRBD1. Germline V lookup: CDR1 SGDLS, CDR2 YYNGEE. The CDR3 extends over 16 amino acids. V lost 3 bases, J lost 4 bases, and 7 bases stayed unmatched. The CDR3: CASSADPGQGADTQYF. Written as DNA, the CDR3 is TGTGCCAGCAGCGCAGATCCGGGACAGGGGGCAGATACGCAGTATTTT. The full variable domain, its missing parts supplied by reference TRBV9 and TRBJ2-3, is DSGVTQTPKHLITATGQRVTLRCSPRSGDLSVYWYQQSLDQGLQFLIQYYNGEERAKGNILERFSAQQFPDLHSELNLSSLELGDSALYFCASSADPGQGADTQYFGPGTRLTVL.

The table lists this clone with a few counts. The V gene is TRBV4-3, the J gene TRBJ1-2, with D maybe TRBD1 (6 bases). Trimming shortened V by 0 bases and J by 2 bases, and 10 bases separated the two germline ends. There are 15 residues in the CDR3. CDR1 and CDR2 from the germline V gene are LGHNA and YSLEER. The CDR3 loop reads CASSQEVGQNYGYTF. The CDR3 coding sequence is TGCGCCAGCAGCCAAGAGGTGGGACAAAACTATGGCTACACCTTC.

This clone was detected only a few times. The CDR3 sequence is CASSPPGRQGGNEQYF. The CDR3 DNA reads as TGTGCCAGCTCACCACCGGGGAGGCAGGGGGGTAACGAGCAGTACTTC. This chain links TRBV18 with TRBJ2-7; tentative D call: TRBD1 (7 bases). Trimming took 0 bases from V and 5 from J, leaving 17 bases between them. The germline CDR1 and CDR2 sequences are KGHSH and LQKENI. The CDR3 contains 16 residues.

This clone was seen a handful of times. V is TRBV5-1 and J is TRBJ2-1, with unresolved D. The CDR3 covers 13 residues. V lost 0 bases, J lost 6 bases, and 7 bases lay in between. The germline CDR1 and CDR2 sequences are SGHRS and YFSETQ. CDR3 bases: TGCGCCAGCAGCTTGGGTGGAGCCAATGAGCAGTTCTTC. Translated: CASSLGGANEQFF.

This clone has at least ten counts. Written as DNA, the CDR3 is TGTGCCAGCAGCTTGGGTCTCAGTCAGCCCCAGCATTTT. Encoded protein: CASSLGLSQPQHF. The chain employs TRBV5-6 and TRBJ1-5; D call uncertain. Germline V gene data show CDR1 as SGHDT and CDR2 as YYEEEE. CDR3 length: 13 amino acids. V dropped 0 bases and J dropped 6 bases, with 7 bases sitting between them.

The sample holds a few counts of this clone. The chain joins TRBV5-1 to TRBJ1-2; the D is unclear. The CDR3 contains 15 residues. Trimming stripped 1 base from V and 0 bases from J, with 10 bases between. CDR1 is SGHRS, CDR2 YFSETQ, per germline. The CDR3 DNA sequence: TGCGCCAGCAGCTTGCTGACGGACGCTAACTATGGCTACACCTTC. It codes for CASSLLTDANYGYTF.

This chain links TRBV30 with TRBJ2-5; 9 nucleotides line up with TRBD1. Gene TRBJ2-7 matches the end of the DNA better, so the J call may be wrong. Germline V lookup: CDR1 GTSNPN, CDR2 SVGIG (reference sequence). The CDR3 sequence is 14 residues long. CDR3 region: CAWSVQGASYEQYF. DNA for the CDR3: TGTGCCTGGAGCGTACAGGGGGCGTCCTACGAGCAGTACTTC.

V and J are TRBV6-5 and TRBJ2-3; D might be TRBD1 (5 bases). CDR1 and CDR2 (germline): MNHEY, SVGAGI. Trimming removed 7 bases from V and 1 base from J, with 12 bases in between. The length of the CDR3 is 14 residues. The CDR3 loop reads CASMAGWGTDTQYF. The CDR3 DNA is TGTGCCAGCATGGCAGGGTGGGGCACAGATACGCAGTATTTT.

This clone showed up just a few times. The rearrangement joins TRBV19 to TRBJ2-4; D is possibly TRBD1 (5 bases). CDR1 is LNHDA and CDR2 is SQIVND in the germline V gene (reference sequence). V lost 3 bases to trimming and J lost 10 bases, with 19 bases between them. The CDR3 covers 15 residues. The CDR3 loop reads CASSIPQGTTPIQYF. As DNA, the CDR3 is TGTGCCAGTAGTATCCCCCAGGGTACGACCCCTATTCAGTACTTC.

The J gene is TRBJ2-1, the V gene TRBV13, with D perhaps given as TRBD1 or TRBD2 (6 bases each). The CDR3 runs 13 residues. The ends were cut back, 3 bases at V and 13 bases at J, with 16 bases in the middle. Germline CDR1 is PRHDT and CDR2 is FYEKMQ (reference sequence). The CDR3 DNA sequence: TGTGCCAGCAGCTTGACAGAGGGGGGTCTTCAGTTCTTC. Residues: CASSLTEGGLQFF.

The CDR3 spells CASSLGRTGQETQYF. The CDR3 nucleotides read TGTGCCAGCAGCTTAGGGAGGACAGGGCAAGAGACCCAGTACTTC. V is TRBV7-3 and J is TRBJ2-5; 8 bases agree with TRBD1. Germline V lookup: CDR1 SGHTA, CDR2 FQGTGA. This CDR3 has 15 amino acids. The J segment lost 2 bases and the V segment lost 2 bases, leaving 4 bases of the junction unmatched.

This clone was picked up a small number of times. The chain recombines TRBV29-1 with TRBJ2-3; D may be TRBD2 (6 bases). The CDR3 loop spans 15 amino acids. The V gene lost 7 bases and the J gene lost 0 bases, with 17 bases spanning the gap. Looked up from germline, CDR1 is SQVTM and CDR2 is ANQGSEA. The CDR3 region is CSARDSGRSTDTQYF. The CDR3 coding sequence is TGCAGCGCCCGAGATAGCGGCAGAAGCACAGATACGCAGTATTTT.

The DNA of the CDR3 is TGTGCCAGCAGCTTAATTAGCTCCTATAATTCACCCCTCCACTTT. Translated: CASSLISSYNSPLHF. The chain links TRBV7-9 to TRBJ1-6; D gene unclear. Per the germline V gene, CDR1 is SEHNR and CDR2 is FQNEAQ (reference sequence). V was shortened by 2 bases and J by 0 bases, with 5 bases between the two germline ends. The CDR3 loop spans 15 amino acids.

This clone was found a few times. CDR3 loop: CASSGQVYGYTF. The CDR3 DNA is TGTGCCAGCAGTGGACAGGTCTATGGCTACACCTTC. The chain carries TRBV2 and TRBJ1-2; TRBD1 might be the D (6 bases). The germline V gene has CDR1 SNHLY and CDR2 FYNNEI. Trimming cost V 4 bases and J 4 bases, with 7 bases left between them. The CDR3 totals 12 residues. The whole variable domain, filled in from reference TRBV2 and TRBJ1-2, reads EPEVTQTPSHQVTQMGQEVILRCVPISNHLYFYWYRQILGQKVEFLVSFYNNEISEKSEIFDDQFSVERPDGSNFTLKIRSTKLEDSAMYFCASSGQVYGYTFGSGTRLTVV.

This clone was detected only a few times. CDR3 region: CASRNPGQGSYEQYF. CDR3 bases: TGTGCCAGCAGAAACCCGGGACAGGGATCCTACGAGCAGTACTTC. J is TRBJ2-7 and V is TRBV2; TRBD1 matches 9 bases. The CDR3 runs 15 residues. The ends lost 6 bases at V and 1 base at J; junction bases unmatched: 7. Per germline, CDR1 SNHLY and CDR2 FYNNEI.

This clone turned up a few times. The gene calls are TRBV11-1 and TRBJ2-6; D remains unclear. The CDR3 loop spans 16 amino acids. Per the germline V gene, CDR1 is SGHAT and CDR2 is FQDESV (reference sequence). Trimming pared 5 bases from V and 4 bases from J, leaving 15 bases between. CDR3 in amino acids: CASSLQIFAGANVLTF. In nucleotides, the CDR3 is TGTGCCAGCAGCCTACAAATATTCGCCGGGGCCAACGTCCTGACTTTC.